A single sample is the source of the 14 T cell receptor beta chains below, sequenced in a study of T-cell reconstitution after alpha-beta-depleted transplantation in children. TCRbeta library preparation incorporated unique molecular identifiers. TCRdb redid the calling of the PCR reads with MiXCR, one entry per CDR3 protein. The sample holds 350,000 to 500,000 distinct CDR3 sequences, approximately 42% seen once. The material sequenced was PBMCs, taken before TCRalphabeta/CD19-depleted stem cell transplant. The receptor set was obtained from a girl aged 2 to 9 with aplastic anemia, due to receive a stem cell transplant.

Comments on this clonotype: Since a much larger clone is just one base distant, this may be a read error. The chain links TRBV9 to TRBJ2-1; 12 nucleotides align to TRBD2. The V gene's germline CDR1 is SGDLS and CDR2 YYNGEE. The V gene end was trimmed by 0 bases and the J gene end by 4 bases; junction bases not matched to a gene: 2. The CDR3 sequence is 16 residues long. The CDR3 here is CASSVAGTSGYNEQFF. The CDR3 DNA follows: TGTGCCAGCAGCGTAGCCGGGACTAGCGGGTACAATGAGCAGTTCTTC. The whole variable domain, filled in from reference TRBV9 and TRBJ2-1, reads DSGVTQTPKHLITATGQRVTLRCSPRSGDLSVYWYQQSLDQGLQFLIQYYNGEERAKGNILERFSAQQFPDLHSELNLSSLELGDSALYFCASSVAGTSGYNEQFFGPGTRLTVL.

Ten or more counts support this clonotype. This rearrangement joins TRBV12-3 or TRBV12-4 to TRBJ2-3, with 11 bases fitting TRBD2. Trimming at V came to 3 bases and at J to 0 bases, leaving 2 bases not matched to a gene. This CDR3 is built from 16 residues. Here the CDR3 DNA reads TGTGCCAGCAGTTTTAGCGGGAGGGCCAGCACAGATACGCAGTATTTT. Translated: CASSFSGRASTDTQYF.

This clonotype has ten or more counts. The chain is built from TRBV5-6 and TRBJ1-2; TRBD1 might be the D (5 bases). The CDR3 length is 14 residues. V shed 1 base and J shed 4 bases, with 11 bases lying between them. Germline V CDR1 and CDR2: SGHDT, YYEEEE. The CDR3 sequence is CASSLQGPGYGYTF. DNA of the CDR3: TGTGCCAGCAGCTTGCAGGGCCCGGGCTATGGCTACACCTTC.

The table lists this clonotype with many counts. The CDR3 nucleotides read TGCAGTGCTAGCAACCCGACAGGGGGGGACACTGAAGCTTTCTTT. Protein sequence: CSASNPTGGDTEAFF. The rearrangement links TRBV20-1 to TRBJ1-1, with TRBD1 matching over 9 bases. This CDR3 contains 15 residues. Germline V lookup: CDR1 DFQATT, CDR2 SNEGSKA (reference sequence). V gave up 3 bases and J gave up 3 bases; unmatched junction bases: 8.

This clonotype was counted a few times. The CDR3 DNA is TGTGCCAGCTCAAACCAACAGGGGGCGACTGGGGCCAACGTCCTGACTTTC. It is translated as CASSNQQGATGANVLTF. The rearrangement uses TRBV18 and TRBJ2-6; 9 bases line up with TRBD1. This CDR3 is built from 17 residues. Germline trimming cut 5 bases from V and 2 bases from J; bases unmatched to any gene: 7. The germline V gene has CDR1 KGHSH and CDR2 LQKENI.

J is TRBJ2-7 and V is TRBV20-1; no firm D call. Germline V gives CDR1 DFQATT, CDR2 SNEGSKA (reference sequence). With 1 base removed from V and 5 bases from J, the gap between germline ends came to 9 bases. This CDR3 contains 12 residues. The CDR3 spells CSARGSINEQYF. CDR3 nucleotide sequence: TGCAGTGCTAGAGGTTCCATTAACGAGCAGTACTTC.

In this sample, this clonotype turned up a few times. The CDR3 nucleotides read TGTGCCAGTAGTTTCCTACAGGGGGTTGAGCAGTTCTTC. It specifies CASSFLQGVEQFF. This rearrangement joins TRBV19 to TRBJ2-1, with 8 bases lining up with TRBD1. Germline V gene lookup returns CDR1 LNHDA and CDR2 SQIVND (reference sequence). This CDR3 has 13 amino acids. Unmatched junction bases numbered 6, after V lost 5 bases and J lost 9 bases.

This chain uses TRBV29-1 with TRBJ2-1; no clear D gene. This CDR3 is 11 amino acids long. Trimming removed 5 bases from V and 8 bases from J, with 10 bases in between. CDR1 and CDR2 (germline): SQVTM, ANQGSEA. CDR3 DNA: TGCAGCGTTAATATAGGCGATGAGCAGTTCTTC. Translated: CSVNIGDEQFF.

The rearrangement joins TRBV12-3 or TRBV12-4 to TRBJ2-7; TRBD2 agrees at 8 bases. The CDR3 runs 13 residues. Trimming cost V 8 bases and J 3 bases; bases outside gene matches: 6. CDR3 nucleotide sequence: TGTGCCAGCGGCACTAGCGGCCACTACGAGCAGTACTTC. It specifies CASGTSGHYEQYF.

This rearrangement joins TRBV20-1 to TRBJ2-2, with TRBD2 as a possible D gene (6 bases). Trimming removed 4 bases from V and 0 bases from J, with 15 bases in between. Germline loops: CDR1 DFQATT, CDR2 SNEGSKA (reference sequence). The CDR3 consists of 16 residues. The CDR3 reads CSANTAGRANTGELFF. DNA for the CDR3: TGCAGTGCTAATACAGCGGGCCGCGCGAACACCGGGGAGCTGTTTTTT.

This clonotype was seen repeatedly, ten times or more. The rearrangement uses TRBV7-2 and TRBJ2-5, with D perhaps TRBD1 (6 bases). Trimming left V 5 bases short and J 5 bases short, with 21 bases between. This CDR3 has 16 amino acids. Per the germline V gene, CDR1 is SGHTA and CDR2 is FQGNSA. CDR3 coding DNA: TGTGCCAGCAGCCCGGGAACAGGGACCTTGCGGGAGACCCAGTACTTC. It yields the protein CASSPGTGTLRETQYF.

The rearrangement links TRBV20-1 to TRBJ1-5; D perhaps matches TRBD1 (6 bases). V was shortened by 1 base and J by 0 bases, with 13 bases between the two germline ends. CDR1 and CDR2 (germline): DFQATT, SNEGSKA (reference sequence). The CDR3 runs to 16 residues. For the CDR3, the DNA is TGCAGTGCTAGAGGGGGGACAACGTATAGCAATCAGCCCCAGCATTTT. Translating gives CSARGGTTYSNQPQHF.

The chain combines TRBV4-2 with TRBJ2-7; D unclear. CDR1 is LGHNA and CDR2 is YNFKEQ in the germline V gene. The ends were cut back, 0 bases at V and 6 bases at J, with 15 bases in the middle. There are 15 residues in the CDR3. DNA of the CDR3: TGTGCCAGCAGCCAAGATAACTACATGTCTAGCGAGCAGTACTTC. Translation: CASSQDNYMSSEQYF.

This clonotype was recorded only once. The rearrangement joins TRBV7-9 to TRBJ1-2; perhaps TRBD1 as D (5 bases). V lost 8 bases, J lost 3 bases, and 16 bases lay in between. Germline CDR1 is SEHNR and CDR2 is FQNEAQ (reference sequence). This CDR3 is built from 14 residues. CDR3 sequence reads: CASAPGAGDYGYTF. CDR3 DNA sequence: TGTGCCAGCGCCCCCGGGGCAGGCGACTATGGCTACACCTTC.